This paragraph reports one TCR beta chain. This sample was included in a study of blood T cell repertoires in COVID-19. Original data processing: The assay estimated nucleated cells by amplifying reference gene primers. Data came from immunoSEQ multiplex PCR; TCRdb stores just in-frame clones and leaves some out. The DNA was the basis for D and trimming; V, J and clone size are from that table. The repertoire holds around 230,000 clones, with roughly nine tenths as singletons. In germline, CDR1 is MGHRA, CDR2 YSYEKL. V was clipped by 4 bases and J by 4 bases; unmatched bases: 8. The CDR3 spans 16 residues.

This TCR was sampled from a man in his forties or fifties with acute or convalescent COVID-19. Sample: peripheral blood. This chain connects TRBV4-1 to TRBJ2-1, with 9 bases that match TRBD1. In nucleotides, the CDR3 is TGCGCCAGCAGCCCTGTACCGGGACAGGGATACAATGAGCAGTTCTTC. Translation gives CASSPVPGQGYNEQFF.